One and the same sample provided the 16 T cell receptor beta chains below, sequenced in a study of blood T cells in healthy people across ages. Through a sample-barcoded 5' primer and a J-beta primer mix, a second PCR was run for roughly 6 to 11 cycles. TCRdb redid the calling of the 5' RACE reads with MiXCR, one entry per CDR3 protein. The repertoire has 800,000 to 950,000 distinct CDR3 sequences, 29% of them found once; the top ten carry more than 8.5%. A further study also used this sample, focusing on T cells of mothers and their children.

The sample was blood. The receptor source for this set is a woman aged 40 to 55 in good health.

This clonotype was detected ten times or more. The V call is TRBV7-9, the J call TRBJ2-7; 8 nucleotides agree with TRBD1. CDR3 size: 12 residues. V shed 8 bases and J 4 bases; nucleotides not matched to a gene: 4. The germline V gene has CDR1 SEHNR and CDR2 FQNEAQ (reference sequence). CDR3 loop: CASRDRFYEQYF. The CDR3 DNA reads TGTGCCAGCCGGGACAGGTTTTACGAGCAGTACTTC.

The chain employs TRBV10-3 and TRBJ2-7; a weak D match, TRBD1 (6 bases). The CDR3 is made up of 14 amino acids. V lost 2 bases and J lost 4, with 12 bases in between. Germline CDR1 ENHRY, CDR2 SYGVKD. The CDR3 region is CAISEDRRVYEQYF. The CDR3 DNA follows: TGTGCCATCAGTGAGGACAGGCGGGTTTACGAGCAGTACTTC.

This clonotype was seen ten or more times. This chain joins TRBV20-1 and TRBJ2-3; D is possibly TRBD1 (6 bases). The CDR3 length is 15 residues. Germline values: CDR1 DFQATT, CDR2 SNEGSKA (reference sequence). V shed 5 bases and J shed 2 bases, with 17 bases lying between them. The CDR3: CSAYDRLGATDTQYF. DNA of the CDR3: TGCAGTGCTTACGACAGGCTAGGGGCCACAGATACGCAGTATTTT.

DNA of the CDR3: TGTGCCAGCACCTGGGCAGTTAATTCACCCCTCCACTTT. Protein product: CASTWAVNSPLHF. The rearrangement joins TRBV28 to TRBJ1-6, with D hard to call. Germline CDR1 is MDHEN and CDR2 is SYDVKM. The ends were cut back, 7 bases at V and 6 bases at J, with 10 bases in the middle. The CDR3 has 13 residues.

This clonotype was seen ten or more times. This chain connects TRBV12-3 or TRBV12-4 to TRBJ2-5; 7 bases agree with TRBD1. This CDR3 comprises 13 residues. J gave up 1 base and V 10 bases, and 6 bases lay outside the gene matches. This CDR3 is CATGRDSQETQYF. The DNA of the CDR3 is TGTGCCACCGGACGGGACAGCCAAGAGACCCAGTACTTC.

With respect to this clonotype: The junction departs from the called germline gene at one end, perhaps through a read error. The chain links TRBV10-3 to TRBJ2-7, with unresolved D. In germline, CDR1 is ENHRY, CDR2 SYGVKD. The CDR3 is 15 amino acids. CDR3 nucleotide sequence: TGTGCCATCAGTGAGTCTGACGCAGGATCCTGCGAGCAGTACTTC. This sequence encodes CAISESDAGSCEQYF.

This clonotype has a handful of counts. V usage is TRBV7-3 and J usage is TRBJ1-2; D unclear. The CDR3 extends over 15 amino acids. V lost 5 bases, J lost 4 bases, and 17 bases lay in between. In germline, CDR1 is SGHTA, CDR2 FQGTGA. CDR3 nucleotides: TGTGCCAGCAGCCCCAAGACCGGTCTTAGCTATGGCTACACCTTC. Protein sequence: CASSPKTGLSYGYTF.

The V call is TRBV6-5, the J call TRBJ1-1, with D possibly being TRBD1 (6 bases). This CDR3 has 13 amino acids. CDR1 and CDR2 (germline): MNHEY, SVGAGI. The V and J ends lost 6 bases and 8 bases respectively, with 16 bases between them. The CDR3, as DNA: TGTGCCAGCAGCGGATACAGGGCCCAAGAAGCTTTCTTT. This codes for CASSGYRAQEAFF.

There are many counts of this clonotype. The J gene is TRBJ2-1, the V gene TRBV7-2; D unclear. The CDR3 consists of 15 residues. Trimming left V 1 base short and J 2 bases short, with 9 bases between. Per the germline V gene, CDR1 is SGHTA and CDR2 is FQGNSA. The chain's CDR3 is CASSLGSRTYNEQFF. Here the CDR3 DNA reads TGTGCCAGCAGCTTAGGGTCACGGACCTACAATGAGCAGTTCTTC.

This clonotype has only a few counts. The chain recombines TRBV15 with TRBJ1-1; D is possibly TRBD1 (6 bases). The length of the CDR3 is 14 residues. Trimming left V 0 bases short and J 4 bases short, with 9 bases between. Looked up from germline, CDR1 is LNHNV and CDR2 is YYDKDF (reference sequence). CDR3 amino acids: CATSRDRGSTEAFF. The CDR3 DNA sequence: TGTGCCACCAGCAGAGACAGGGGAAGCACTGAAGCTTTCTTT.

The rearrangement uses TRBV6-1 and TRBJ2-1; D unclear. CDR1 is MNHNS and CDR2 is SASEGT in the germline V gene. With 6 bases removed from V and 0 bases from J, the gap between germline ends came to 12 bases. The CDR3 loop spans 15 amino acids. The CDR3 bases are TGTGCCAGCAGAGTACCCTGGGGCTCCTACAATGAGCAGTTCTTC. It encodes CASRVPWGSYNEQFF.

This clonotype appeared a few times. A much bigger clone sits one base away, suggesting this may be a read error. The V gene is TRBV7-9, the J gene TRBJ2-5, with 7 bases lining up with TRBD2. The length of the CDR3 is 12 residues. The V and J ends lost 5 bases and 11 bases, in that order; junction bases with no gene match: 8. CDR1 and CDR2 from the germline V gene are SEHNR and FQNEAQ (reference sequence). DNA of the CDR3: TGTGCCAGCAGCCGGGACTACAATGAGCAGTACTTC. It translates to CASSRDYNEQYF.

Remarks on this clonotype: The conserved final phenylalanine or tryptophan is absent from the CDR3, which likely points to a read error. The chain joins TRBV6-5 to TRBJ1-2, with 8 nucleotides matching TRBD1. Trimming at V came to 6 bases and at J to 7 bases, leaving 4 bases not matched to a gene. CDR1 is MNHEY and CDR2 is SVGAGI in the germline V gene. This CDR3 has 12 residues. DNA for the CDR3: TGTGCCAGCAGACCCGGACAGGGTGGCTACACCGTC. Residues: CASRPGQGGYTV.

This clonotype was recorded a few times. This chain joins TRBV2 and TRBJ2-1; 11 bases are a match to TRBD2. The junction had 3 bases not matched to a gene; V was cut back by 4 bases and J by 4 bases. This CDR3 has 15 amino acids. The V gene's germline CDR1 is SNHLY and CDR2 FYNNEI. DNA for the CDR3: TGTGCCAGCAGTGGGGCTAGCGGGGGGTACAATGAGCAGTTCTTC. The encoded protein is CASSGASGGYNEQFF.

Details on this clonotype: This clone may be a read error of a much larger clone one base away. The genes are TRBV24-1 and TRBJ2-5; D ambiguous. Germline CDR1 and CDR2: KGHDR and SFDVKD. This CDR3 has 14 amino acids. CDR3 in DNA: TGTACCACCAGTGATTACCCAGTGGGAGAGACCCAGTACTTC. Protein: CTTSDYPVGETQYF.

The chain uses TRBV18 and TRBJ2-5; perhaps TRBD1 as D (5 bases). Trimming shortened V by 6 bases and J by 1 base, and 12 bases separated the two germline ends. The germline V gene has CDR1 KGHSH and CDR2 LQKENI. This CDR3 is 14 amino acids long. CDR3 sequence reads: CASSHRQFQETQYF. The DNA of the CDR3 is TGTGCCAGCTCCCACCGACAGTTCCAAGAGACCCAGTACTTC.